These 29 T cell receptor beta chains were all obtained from the same sample, sequenced in a study of cytomegalovirus exposure and HLA in healthy donors. Use of 60 Vbeta and 13 Jbeta primers characterized the PCR. The method was immunoSEQ multiplex PCR; TCRdb's version includes in-frame clones alone and lacks a portion of them. The sample consists of some 140,000 clones, around 85% of them appearing once. Sequencing input: PBMCs. The receptor source for this set is a woman aged 45-65 years in good health and CMV-seropositive.

J is TRBJ1-6 and V is TRBV9; the match to TRBD1 covers 7 bases. J gave up 7 bases and V 3 bases, and 7 bases lay outside the gene matches. The CDR3 has 15 amino acids. Germline assignment: CDR1 SGDLS and CDR2 YYNGEE. DNA of the CDR3: TGTGCCAGCAGCGCCTCCGGGACAGACAATTCACCCCTCCACTTT. It codes for CASSASGTDNSPLHF.

This clone was seen a few times. The rearrangement uses TRBV5-6 and TRBJ1-2; the D is unclear. Looked up from germline, CDR1 is SGHDT and CDR2 is YYEEEE. The ends were cut back, 1 base at V and 0 bases at J, with 7 bases in the middle. The CDR3 consists of 14 residues. The CDR3 loop is CASSLSRANYGYTF. The CDR3 nucleotides read TGTGCCAGCAGCTTGTCCCGAGCTAACTATGGCTACACCTTC.

This chain joins TRBV27 and TRBJ2-2; D is unresolved. The CDR3 sequence is 15 residues long. The germline V gene encodes CDR1 MNHEY and CDR2 SMNVEV (reference sequence). The V end was cut by 10 bases, the J end by 4 bases, with 19 bases between. The CDR3 region is CATQFFPTGTGELFF. The CDR3, as DNA: TGTGCCACCCAGTTCTTCCCGACGGGCACCGGGGAGCTGTTTTTT.

This clone was recorded only once. The rearrangement uses TRBV6-6 and TRBJ1-6; 8 bases are shared with TRBD1. This CDR3 contains 14 residues. CDR1 and CDR2 from the germline V gene are MNHNY and SVGAGI (reference sequence). V lost 2 bases and J lost 9; bases outside the gene matches: 3. CDR3 protein: CASSYAQGASPLHF. Here the CDR3 DNA reads TGTGCCAGCAGTTACGCCCAGGGGGCTTCACCCCTCCACTTT.

This chain links TRBV5-1 with TRBJ2-7; the match to TRBD1 covers 8 bases. CDR1 is SGHRS and CDR2 is YFSETQ in the germline V gene. The CDR3 extends over 15 amino acids. Losses at the gene ends were 4 bases for V and 6 bases for J; bases not matched to a gene: 12. As DNA, the CDR3 is TGCGCCAGCAGCCAACCCGGGACAGGAGACTCCGAGCAGTACTTC. Its protein is CASSQPGTGDSEQYF. The full variable domain, with the rest looked up from reference TRBV5-1 and TRBJ2-7, is KAGVTQTPRYLIKTRGQQVTLSCSPISGHRSVSWYQQTPGQGLQFLFEYFSETQRNKGNFPGRFSGRQFSNSRSEMNVSTLELGDSALYLCASSQPGTGDSEQYFGPGTRLTVT.

The V and J genes are TRBV7-2 and TRBJ2-6; TRBD2 is a possible D gene (6 bases). Germline V gene lookup returns CDR1 SGHTA and CDR2 FQGNSA. The CDR3 is made up of 15 amino acids. Trimming took 3 bases from V and 3 from J, leaving 9 bases between them. CDR3 nucleotides: TGTGCCAGCAGCTTCCGGGGGAGTGGGGCCAACGTCCTGACTTTC. It codes for CASSFRGSGANVLTF.

This clone has only a few counts. The chain links TRBV4-3 to TRBJ2-3, with TRBD2 matching over 7 bases. The CDR3 runs 16 residues. Germline V CDR1 and CDR2: LGHNA, YSLEER. Trimming at V came to 2 bases and at J to 2 bases, leaving 7 bases not matched to a gene. This chain's CDR3 is CASSQTAERDTDTQYF. As DNA, the CDR3 is TGCGCCAGCAGCCAAACCGCGGAGCGGGACACAGATACGCAGTATTTT.

The rearrangement uses TRBV29-1 and TRBJ1-1, with D perhaps matching TRBD1 (6 bases). The CDR3 sequence is 14 residues long. V lost 3 bases and J 1 base, leaving 12 bases between the germline ends. Germline V gene lookup returns CDR1 SQVTM and CDR2 ANQGSEA. CDR3 nucleotides: TGCAGCGTTGATAGGGCAGGGGCGAACACTGAAGCTTTCTTT. Its translation: CSVDRAGANTEAFF. The entire variable domain, with the rest obtained from reference TRBV29-1 and TRBJ1-1, is as follows: SAVISQKPSRDICQRGTSLTIQCQVDSQVTMMFWYRQQPGQSLTLIATANQGSEATYESGFVIDKFPISRPNLTFSTLTVSNMSPEDSSIYLCSVDRAGANTEAFFGQGTRLTVV.

The chain combines TRBV14 with TRBJ2-7; TRBD2 matches 8 bases. The germline V gene has CDR1 SGHDN and CDR2 FVKESK. CDR3 length: 17 residues. Germline trimming cut 1 base from V and 6 bases from J; bases unmatched to any gene: 14. The CDR3: CASSQAPAGVKSAEQYF. DNA for the CDR3: TGTGCCAGCAGCCAAGCGCCAGCGGGGGTGAAGTCCGCCGAGCAGTACTTC.

To note about this clone: Without the conserved terminal phenylalanine or tryptophan, this CDR3 likely stems from a read error. The chain joins TRBV6-5 to TRBJ1-2, with 11 nucleotides matching TRBD1. The CDR3 totals 13 residues. With V trimmed by 5 bases and J by 8 bases, 4 bases remained unmatched. Germline V CDR1 and CDR2: MNHEY, SVGAGI. Here the CDR3 DNA reads TGTGCCAGCAGTAGGACAGGGGGCCACGGCTACACCCTC. Residues: CASSRTGGHGYTL.

The chain couples TRBV7-2 to TRBJ1-4, with TRBD1 matching 8 bases. The CDR3 has 14 residues. V trimming: 1 base; J trimming: 5 bases; junction bases outside the gene matches: 0. Germline V CDR1 and CDR2: SGHTA, FQGNSA. The CDR3 here is CASSLGTGNEKLFF. The CDR3, as DNA: TGTGCCAGCAGCTTAGGGACAGGGAATGAAAAACTGTTTTTT.

In this sample, this clone turned up a few times. The chain employs TRBV7-8 and TRBJ1-6, with TRBD1 matching 7 bases. V lost 4 bases and J lost 3; bases outside the gene matches: 3. Germline V gene sequence: CDR1 SGHVS, CDR2 FQNEAQ. The CDR3 is 15 residues long. The CDR3 region is CASSWTGDYNSPLHF. CDR3 DNA sequence: TGTGCCAGCAGCTGGACAGGAGACTATAATTCACCCCTCCACTTT.

The V call is TRBV13, the J call TRBJ2-7, with 8 bases fitting TRBD2. V trimming: 4 bases; J trimming: 2 bases; junction bases outside the gene matches: 7. This CDR3 region has 15 residues. CDR1 and CDR2 from the germline V gene are PRHDT and FYEKMQ (reference sequence). CDR3 sequence: CASSSNRGGTYEQYF. The CDR3 DNA reads TGTGCCAGCAGCTCAAACCGGGGGGGTACCTACGAGCAGTACTTC.

This chain connects TRBV7-2 to TRBJ1-1, with D possibly TRBD1 on 5 matching bases. CDR3 size: 14 residues. The germline V gene encodes CDR1 SGHTA and CDR2 FQGNSA. V lost 0 bases and J lost 9, with 14 bases in between. CDR3: CASSLAGGGGQAFF. CDR3 bases: TGTGCCAGCAGCTTAGCGGGGGGTGGTGGTCAAGCTTTCTTT. Full variable domain (remainder filled in from reference TRBV7-2 and TRBJ1-1): GAGVSQSPSNKVTEKGKDVELRCDPISGHTALYWYRQSLGQGLEFLIYFQGNSAPDKSGLPSDRFSAERTGGSVSTLTIQRTQQEDSAVYLCASSLAGGGGQAFFGQGTRLTVV.

The chain couples TRBV9 to TRBJ2-3, with no clear D. Germline values: CDR1 SGDLS, CDR2 YYNGEE. The CDR3 runs 16 residues. V was cut by 2 bases and J by 0 bases, with 13 bases left in between. The CDR3 coding sequence is TGTGCCAGCAGCGTCTATCCCCCCCCTAGCACAGATACGCAGTATTTT. This gives the protein CASSVYPPPSTDTQYF.

The chain carries TRBV9 and TRBJ1-2, with D perhaps matching TRBD1 (6 bases). CDR1 and CDR2 (germline): SGDLS, YYNGEE. The V end was cut by 1 base, the J end by 3 bases, with 13 bases between. The CDR3 length is 15 residues. DNA for the CDR3: TGTGCCAGCAGCGTACTGAGGGAGGGGGACTATGGCTACACCTTC. Encoded protein: CASSVLREGDYGYTF.

V and J are TRBV29-1 and TRBJ1-2, with D possibly being TRBD1 (6 bases). The CDR3 is made up of 13 amino acids. Trimming shortened V by 4 bases and J by 7 bases, and 16 bases separated the two germline ends. In germline, CDR1 is SQVTM, CDR2 ANQGSEA. CDR3 nucleotide sequence: TGCAGCGTTGCCCCGACAGGCCCTCCTGGCTACACCTTC. Protein product: CSVAPTGPPGYTF.

The rearrangement joins TRBV6-1 to TRBJ2-5; 12 positions agree with TRBD1. The end of the DNA aligns better with TRBJ2-7, so the J call may be wrong. CDR1 MNHNS and CDR2 SASEGT come from the germline V gene. The CDR3 has 15 residues. The chain's CDR3 is CASSSGTGGPYEQYF. The CDR3 nucleotides are TGTGCCAGCAGCTCCGGGACAGGGGGCCCCTACGAGCAGTACTTC.

In its sample, this clone was seen once. The chain links TRBV7-9 to TRBJ1-2; maybe TRBD1 (6 bases). V gave up 1 base and J gave up 3 bases, with 12 bases separating them. The germline V gene has CDR1 SEHNR and CDR2 FQNEAQ (reference sequence). The CDR3 covers 15 residues. CDR3 nucleotide sequence: TGTGCCAGCAGCTTAGAAGTGACAGGTGACTATGGCTACACCTTC. Translating it yields CASSLEVTGDYGYTF.

The genes are TRBV4-1 and TRBJ1-5; D not certain. Germline V gene sequence: CDR1 MGHRA, CDR2 YSYEKL. The CDR3 sequence is 14 residues long. V lost 4 bases, J lost 0 bases, and 7 bases lay in between. This CDR3 is CASSPIDSNQPQHF. As DNA, the CDR3 is TGCGCCAGCAGCCCCATAGATAGCAATCAGCCCCAGCATTTT.

The rearrangement uses TRBV2 and TRBJ2-2; D might be TRBD2 (5 bases). The CDR3 contains 13 residues. Germline V gene data show CDR1 as SNHLY and CDR2 as FYNNEI. With 3 bases removed from V and 6 bases from J, the gap between germline ends came to 8 bases. The CDR3 DNA follows: TGTGCCAGCAGTGATCAGAGGGCCGGGGAGCTGTTTTTT. Translating gives CASSDQRAGELFF.

The genes are TRBV18 and TRBJ1-2; D is ambiguous. V was trimmed by 0 bases and J by 2 bases, leaving 13 bases between them. CDR3 length: 16 amino acids. Germline CDR1 reads KGHSH; CDR2 reads LQKENI. The CDR3 bases are TGTGCCAGCTCACCACCAGACGGGGTACAAAACTATGGCTACACCTTC. Its translation is CASSPPDGVQNYGYTF.

J is TRBJ1-1 and V is TRBV7-9; possibly TRBD1 for D (5 bases). The CDR3 is 13 amino acids. Trimming removed 5 bases at V and 6 bases at J, with 13 bases between. In germline, CDR1 is SEHNR, CDR2 FQNEAQ (reference sequence). The CDR3 DNA is TGTGCCAGCAGCACCGGGGGGTACGCTGAAGCTTTCTTT. Translated, it gives CASSTGGYAEAFF.

J is TRBJ2-7 and V is TRBV7-9; TRBD2 matches at 12 bases. This CDR3 comprises 14 residues. The germline V gene has CDR1 SEHNR and CDR2 FQNEAQ (reference sequence). The ends lost 5 bases at V and 12 bases at J; junction bases unmatched: 11. Here the CDR3 reads CASSGRTSGVVGYF. The CDR3 DNA reads as TGTGCCAGCAGCGGGCGGACTAGCGGGGTTGTGGGGTACTTC. Filled out from reference TRBV7-9 and TRBJ2-7, the complete variable domain reads DTGVSQNPRHKITKRGQNVTFRCDPISEHNRLYWYRQTLGQGPEFLTYFQNEAQLEKSRLLSDRFSAERPKGSFSTLEIQRTEQGDSAMYLCASSGRTSGVVGYFGPGTRLTVT.

J is TRBJ2-6 and V is TRBV19; D perhaps matches TRBD1 (6 bases). The CDR3 extends over 17 amino acids. V shed 4 bases and J shed 2 bases, with 15 bases lying between them. Per germline, CDR1 LNHDA and CDR2 SQIVND (reference sequence). The CDR3 loop reads CASSKGKNRAGANVLTF. The CDR3 nucleotides read TGTGCCAGTAGTAAAGGGAAGAACAGGGCTGGGGCCAACGTCCTGACTTTC.

The rearrangement links TRBV7-9 to TRBJ2-6; the D gene is possibly TRBD2 (6 bases). Trimming pared 3 bases from V and 0 bases from J, leaving 6 bases between. The CDR3 loop spans 15 amino acids. CDR1 and CDR2 (germline): SEHNR, FQNEAQ (reference sequence). The CDR3 here is CASSLGGSGANVLTF. The CDR3 region has the DNA TGTGCCAGCAGCTTGGGGGGCTCTGGGGCCAACGTCCTGACTTTC.

The genes are TRBV27 and TRBJ2-1; 12 nucleotides align to TRBD2. Germline V gene lookup returns CDR1 MNHEY and CDR2 SMNVEV (reference sequence). The length of the CDR3 is 15 residues. The junction had 9 bases not matched to a gene; V was cut back by 7 bases and J by 8 bases. The CDR3 loop reads CASKGSSGGAYEQFF. CDR3 nucleotides: TGTGCCAGCAAAGGCTCTAGCGGGGGGGCCTATGAGCAGTTCTTC.

This clone was counted only a few times. This chain connects TRBV18 to TRBJ2-7, with 11 bases fitting TRBD1. The CDR3 has 15 residues. V was clipped by 4 bases and J by 2 bases; unmatched bases: 4. CDR1 is KGHSH, CDR2 LQKENI, per germline. The CDR3 DNA follows: TGTGCCAGCTCACGGGACAGGGGGGCAACCTACGAGCAGTACTTC. Encoded protein: CASSRDRGATYEQYF.

The chain couples TRBV19 to TRBJ1-2; D is unresolved. V was cut by 0 bases and J by 4 bases, with 9 bases left in between. The CDR3 spans 14 residues. Germline loops: CDR1 LNHDA, CDR2 SQIVND (reference sequence). Here the CDR3 DNA reads TGTGCCAGTAGTATAGAATACGGCGGCTATGGCTACACCTTC. Translating gives CASSIEYGGYGYTF.